A single sample gave rise to the 21 T cell receptor beta chains below, sequenced in a study of a mutant IDH1 vaccine in newly diagnosed glioma. These TCRs are of unknown antigen specificity. Using immunoSEQ multiplex PCR, the repertoire was profiled, and TCRdb retains in-frame clones only, with some absent. The sample records tens of thousands of clones, over 85% being singletons. The time point is: week 47, end of study. Vaccination used 300 ug of mutant IDH1 20-mer peptide per dose, with topical imiquimod. The sample was PBMCs, taken from a glioma patient whose treatment included an IDH1 peptide vaccine. The source of these receptors is a woman aged 50 to 60 with glioma.

This clone was picked up a small number of times. This chain uses TRBV7-9 with TRBJ2-7, with 10 bases aligning to TRBD1. The CDR3 length is 15 residues. CDR1 is SEHNR and CDR2 is FQNEAQ in the germline V gene (reference sequence). After removal of 5 bases from V and 3 bases from J, the junction contained 7 bases not matched to a gene. For the CDR3, the DNA is TGTGCCAGCAGCCAAGGACAGGGGGTAAACTACGAGCAGTACTTC. Translating gives CASSQGQGVNYEQYF.

The chain recombines TRBV30 with TRBJ2-5, with 7 positions matching TRBD2. The V gene end was trimmed by 2 bases and the J gene end by 2 bases; junction bases not matched to a gene: 8. Germline loops: CDR1 GTSNPN, CDR2 SVGIG (reference sequence). This CDR3 comprises 15 residues. CDR3 sequence reads: CAWSQGGTTQETQYF. In nucleotides, the CDR3 is TGTGCCTGGAGTCAAGGAGGGACTACTCAAGAGACCCAGTACTTC.

This chain links TRBV7-3 with TRBJ2-5, with 12 bases identical to TRBD1. This CDR3 comprises 17 residues. Germline loops: CDR1 SGHTA, CDR2 FQGTGA. V dropped 5 bases and J dropped 1; count of bases not matched to a gene: 8. The CDR3 loop is CASSPSGTGGLQETQYF. The CDR3 coding sequence is TGTGCCAGCAGCCCCTCCGGGACAGGGGGCCTCCAAGAGACCCAGTACTTC.

The rearrangement links TRBV30 to TRBJ1-4; D is perhaps TRBD1 (6 bases). From germline, CDR1 is GTSNPN and CDR2 SVGIG (reference sequence). V shed 0 bases and J shed 0 bases, with 8 bases lying between them. CDR3 length: 15 amino acids. The CDR3 DNA follows: TGTGCCTGGAGTGTACGGGGGCCAACTAATGAAAAACTGTTTTTT. Residues: CAWSVRGPTNEKLFF. Filled out from reference TRBV30 and TRBJ1-4, the complete variable domain reads SQTIHQWPATLVQPVGSPLSLECTVEGTSNPNLYWYRQAAGRGLQLLFYSVGIGQISSEVPQNLSASRPQDRQFILSSKKLLLSDSGFYLCAWSVRGPTNEKLFFGSGTQLSVL.

The chain joins TRBV6-6 to TRBJ2-7, with D hard to call. This CDR3 is 15 amino acids long. V was clipped by 6 bases and J by 0 bases, with 15 bases between them. Looked up from germline, CDR1 is MNHNY and CDR2 is SVGAGI (reference sequence). As DNA, the CDR3 is TGTGCCAGCAGCTCGGGCAGCAGATACTCCTACGAGCAGTACTTC. Amino acid sequence: CASSSGSRYSYEQYF.

CDR3 DNA: TGCGCCAGCAGCCAAGATTGGCAGAGCAATCAGCCCCAGCATTTT. Translating it yields CASSQDWQSNQPQHF. The V call is TRBV4-1, the J call TRBJ1-5; D is unclear. The germline V gene has CDR1 MGHRA and CDR2 YSYEKL. This CDR3 region has 15 residues. With 0 bases removed from V and 1 base from J, the gap between germline ends came to 7 bases.

Note on this clone: Compared with germline, one end of the junction differs, possibly owing to a read error. The J gene is TRBJ2-7, the V gene TRBV6-5; no clear D. Germline assignment: CDR1 MNHEY and CDR2 SVGAGI. The CDR3 totals 13 residues. CDR3 in amino acids: CASSPAGSHEQYF. The CDR3 region has the DNA TGTGCCAGCAGCCCCGCCGGCTCCCACGAGCAGTACTTC.

This chain links TRBV6-6 with TRBJ2-5, with 10 bases that match TRBD1. CDR1 MNHNY and CDR2 SVGAGI come from the germline V gene (reference sequence). CDR3 size: 15 residues. Trimming at V came to 9 bases and at J to 5 bases, leaving 12 bases not matched to a gene. DNA of the CDR3: TGTGCCAGTCTAACCCCGGGACAGGGGTCGGAGACCCAGTACTTC. Residues: CASLTPGQGSETQYF.

This clone has only one observation. CDR3 amino acids: CASSLEGRTSGSNEQFF. Here the CDR3 DNA reads TGCGCCAGCAGCTTGGAAGGACGGACTAGCGGGAGCAATGAGCAGTTCTTC. The chain recombines TRBV5-1 with TRBJ2-1; 13 bases line up with TRBD2. The CDR3 extends over 17 amino acids. Germline V lookup: CDR1 SGHRS, CDR2 YFSETQ. V dropped 0 bases and J dropped 6; count of bases not matched to a gene: 6.

This clone was found a few times. The rearrangement links TRBV30 to TRBJ1-5; D is undetermined. CDR1 and CDR2 from the germline V gene are GTSNPN and SVGIG (reference sequence). V lost 4 bases, J lost 3 bases, and 13 bases lay in between. The CDR3 runs 14 residues. The CDR3 reads CAWNNGIVNQPQHF. The CDR3 DNA is TGTGCCTGGAATAATGGCATCGTCAATCAGCCCCAGCATTTT.

The V gene is TRBV7-6, the J gene TRBJ2-7, with TRBD2 matching over 8 bases. The V segment lost 0 bases and the J segment 5 bases; nucleotides outside the gene matches: 9. This CDR3 is built from 16 residues. The germline CDR1 and CDR2 sequences are SGHVS and FNYEAQ. CDR3 nucleotides: TGTGCCAGCAGCTTAGCAAGCGGGAGAAGCAGGGACGAGCAGTACTTC. Protein product: CASSLASGRSRDEQYF.

The chain links TRBV10-2 to TRBJ2-7; D is uncertain. Germline V gene lookup returns CDR1 WSHSY and CDR2 SAAADI. The CDR3 spans 15 residues. The ends were cut back, 0 bases at V and 0 bases at J, with 9 bases in the middle. The CDR3 spells CASSESIQTSYEQYF. The CDR3 region has the DNA TGCGCCAGCAGTGAGTCGATACAGACCTCCTACGAGCAGTACTTC.

V and J are TRBV7-9 and TRBJ1-1; D ambiguous. This CDR3 has 15 amino acids. Germline V gene data show CDR1 as SEHNR and CDR2 as FQNEAQ (reference sequence). Trimming took 1 base from V and 3 from J, leaving 12 bases between them. The CDR3 loop reads CASSLGGYRDTEAFF. In nucleotides, the CDR3 is TGTGCCAGCAGCTTAGGAGGGTATAGGGACACTGAAGCTTTCTTT.

The chain carries TRBV7-2 and TRBJ1-2; D might be TRBD1 (5 bases). V was cut by 1 base and J by 3 bases, with 9 bases left in between. The germline V gene has CDR1 SGHTA and CDR2 FQGNSA. The CDR3 is 14 residues long. CDR3: CASSLGQPHYGYTF. CDR3 bases: TGTGCCAGCAGCTTAGGACAGCCCCACTATGGCTACACCTTC.

This chain uses TRBV19 with TRBJ2-3, with 8 bases matching TRBD1. Germline V gene data show CDR1 as LNHDA and CDR2 as SQIVND (reference sequence). V lost 6 bases and J lost 3; bases outside the gene matches: 8. The CDR3 runs to 15 residues. This chain's CDR3 is CASRKRTGWTDTQYF. The CDR3 region has the DNA TGTGCCAGTAGGAAAAGGACAGGGTGGACAGATACGCAGTATTTT.

The V call is TRBV9, the J call TRBJ2-7; 8 bases are a match to TRBD2. The V gene end was trimmed by 4 bases and the J gene end by 4 bases; junction bases not matched to a gene: 7. The CDR3 is made up of 14 amino acids. In germline, CDR1 is SGDLS, CDR2 YYNGEE. The CDR3 DNA is TGTGCCAGCAGCCCGGGCGGGGGGACTTACGAGCAGTACTTC. Translated, it gives CASSPGGGTYEQYF.

The J gene is TRBJ2-3, the V gene TRBV6-1; the D is unclear. Germline V CDR1 and CDR2: MNHNS, SASEGT. The CDR3 consists of 14 residues. Trimming left V 8 bases short and J 4 bases short, with 16 bases between. In DNA form, the CDR3 reads TGTGCCAGCTCCTTTGGGTCTTGGGCAGATACGCAGTATTTT. Protein: CASSFGSWADTQYF.

The V gene is TRBV7-9, the J gene TRBJ1-4, with D possibly TRBD1 on 6 matching bases. CDR3 length equals 16 residues. V was cut by 1 base and J by 0 bases, with 9 bases left in between. Germline-derived CDR1 and CDR2 are SEHNR and FQNEAQ (reference sequence). The chain's CDR3 is CASSLGSGATNEKLFF. In DNA, the CDR3 is TGTGCCAGCAGCTTAGGGTCAGGGGCAACTAATGAAAAACTGTTTTTT.

The chain employs TRBV19 and TRBJ2-7; D might be TRBD1 or TRBD2, each matching 5 bases. V lost 8 bases and J 0 bases, leaving 5 bases between the germline ends. This CDR3 has 11 residues. CDR1 is LNHDA and CDR2 is SQIVND in the germline V gene (reference sequence). CDR3: CASGGSYEQYF. The CDR3 DNA reads TGTGCCAGTGGGGGCTCCTACGAGCAGTACTTC. The full variable domain, its missing parts supplied by reference TRBV19 and TRBJ2-7, is DGGITQSPKYLFRKEGQNVTLSCEQNLNHDAMYWYRQDPGQGLRLIYYSQIVNDFQKGDIAEGYSVSREKKESFPLTVTSAQKNPTAFYLCASGGSYEQYFGPGTRLTVT.

The J gene is TRBJ1-2, the V gene TRBV18; D is ambiguous. The germline V and J ends were trimmed by 2 bases and 6 bases, with 13 bases remaining between them. CDR1 and CDR2 from the germline V gene are KGHSH and LQKENI. The CDR3 is made up of 14 amino acids. The CDR3: CASSPDGGSDGYTF. The CDR3 DNA is TGTGCCAGCTCACCAGACGGAGGGAGCGATGGCTACACCTTC.

The chain is built from TRBV28 and TRBJ1-5; no reliable D call. Trimming shortened V by 4 bases and J by 8 bases, and 9 bases separated the two germline ends. Germline V gives CDR1 MDHEN, CDR2 SYDVKM. CDR3 length: 12 amino acids. CDR3: CASSSEVKPQHF. For the CDR3, the DNA is TGTGCCAGCAGTTCTGAGGTGAAGCCCCAGCATTTT.